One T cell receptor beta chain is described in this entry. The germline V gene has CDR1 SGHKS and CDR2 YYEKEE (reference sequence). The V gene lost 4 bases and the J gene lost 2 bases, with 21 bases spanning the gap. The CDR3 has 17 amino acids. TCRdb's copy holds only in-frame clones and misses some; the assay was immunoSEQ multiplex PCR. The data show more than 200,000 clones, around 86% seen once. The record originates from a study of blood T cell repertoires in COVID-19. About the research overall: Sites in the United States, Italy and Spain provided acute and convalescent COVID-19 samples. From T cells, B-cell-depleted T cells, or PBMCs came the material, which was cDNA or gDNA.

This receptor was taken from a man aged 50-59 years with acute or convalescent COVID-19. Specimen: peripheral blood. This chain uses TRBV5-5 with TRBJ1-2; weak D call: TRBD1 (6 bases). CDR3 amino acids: CASSASMTGDDNYGYTF. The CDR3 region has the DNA TGTGCCAGCAGCGCCTCCATGACAGGAGACGACAACTATGGCTACACCTTC.